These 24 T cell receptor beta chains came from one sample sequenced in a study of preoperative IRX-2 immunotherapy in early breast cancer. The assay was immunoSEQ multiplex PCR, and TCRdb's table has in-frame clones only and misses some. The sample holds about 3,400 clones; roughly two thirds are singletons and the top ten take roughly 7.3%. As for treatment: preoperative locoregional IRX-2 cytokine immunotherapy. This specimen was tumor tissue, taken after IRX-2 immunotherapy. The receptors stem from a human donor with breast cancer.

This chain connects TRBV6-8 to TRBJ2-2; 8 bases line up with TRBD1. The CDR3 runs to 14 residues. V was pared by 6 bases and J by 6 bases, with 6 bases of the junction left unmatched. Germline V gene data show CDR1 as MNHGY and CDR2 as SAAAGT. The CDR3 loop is CASSRTGTSGELFF. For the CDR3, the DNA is TGTGCCAGCAGCCGGACAGGGACGTCCGGGGAGCTGTTTTTT.

The CDR3 loop reads CASSQGGAQETQYF. DNA for the CDR3: TGTGCCAGCAGCCAAGGGGGGGCTCAAGAGACCCAGTACTTC. The V call is TRBV11-3, the J call TRBJ2-5; D is possibly TRBD2 (7 bases). The CDR3 is 14 residues long. Germline assignment: CDR1 SGHNT and CDR2 YENEEA. V was clipped by 5 bases and J by 2 bases, with 12 bases between them. Full variable domain (missing parts from reference TRBV11-3 and TRBJ2-5): EAGVVQSPRYKIIEKKQPVAFWCNPISGHNTLYWYLQNLGQGPELLIRYENEEAVDDSQLPKDRFSAERLKGVDSTLKIQPAELGDSAVYLCASSQGGAQETQYFGPGTRLLVL.

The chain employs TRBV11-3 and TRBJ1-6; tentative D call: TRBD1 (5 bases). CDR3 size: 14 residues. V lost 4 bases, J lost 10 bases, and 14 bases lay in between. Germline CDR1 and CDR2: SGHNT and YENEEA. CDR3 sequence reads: CASSSGQLSSPLHF. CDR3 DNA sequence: TGTGCCAGCAGCTCAGGACAATTATCCTCACCCCTCCACTTT.

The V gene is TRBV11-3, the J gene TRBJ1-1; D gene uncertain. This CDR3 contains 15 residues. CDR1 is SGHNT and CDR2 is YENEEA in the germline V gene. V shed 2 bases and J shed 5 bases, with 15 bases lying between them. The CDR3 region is CASSLYSSVGTEAFF. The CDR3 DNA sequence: TGTGCCAGCAGCTTATACAGCTCGGTGGGTACTGAAGCTTTCTTT.

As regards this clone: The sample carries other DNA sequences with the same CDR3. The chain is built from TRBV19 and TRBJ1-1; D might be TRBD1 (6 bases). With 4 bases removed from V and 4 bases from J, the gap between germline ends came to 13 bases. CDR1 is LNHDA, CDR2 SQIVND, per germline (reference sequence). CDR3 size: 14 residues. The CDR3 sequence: CASSTRGQGTEAFF. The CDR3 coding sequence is TGTGCCAGTAGTACCCGGGGGCAGGGCACTGAAGCTTTCTTT.

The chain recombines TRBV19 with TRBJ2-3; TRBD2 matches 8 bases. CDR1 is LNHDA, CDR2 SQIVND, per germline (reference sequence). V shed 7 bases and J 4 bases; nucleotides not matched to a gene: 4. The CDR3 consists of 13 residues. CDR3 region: CASTAGGADTQYF. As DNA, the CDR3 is TGTGCCAGTACGGCGGGGGGAGCAGATACGCAGTATTTT.

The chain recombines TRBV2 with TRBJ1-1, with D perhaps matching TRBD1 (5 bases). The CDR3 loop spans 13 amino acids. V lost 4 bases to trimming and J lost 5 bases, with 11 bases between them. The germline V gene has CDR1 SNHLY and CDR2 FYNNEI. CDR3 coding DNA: TGTGCCAGCAGTGTAGGGGTTCGAACTGAAGCTTTCTTT. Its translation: CASSVGVRTEAFF.

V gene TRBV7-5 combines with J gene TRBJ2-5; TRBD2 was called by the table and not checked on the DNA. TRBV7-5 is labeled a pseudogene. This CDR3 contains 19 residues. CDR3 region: CVRSLSLAGAPAIQETQYF. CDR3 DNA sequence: TGTGTCAGAAGCTTATCACTAGCGGGGGCCCCGGCTATCCAAGAGACCCAGTACTTC.

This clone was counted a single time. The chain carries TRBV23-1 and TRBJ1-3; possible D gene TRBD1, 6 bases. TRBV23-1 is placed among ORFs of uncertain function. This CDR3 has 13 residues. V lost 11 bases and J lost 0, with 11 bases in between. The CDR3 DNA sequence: TGCGCCCATAGGGGGAGCTCTGGAAACACCATATATTTT. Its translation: CAHRGSSGNTIYF.

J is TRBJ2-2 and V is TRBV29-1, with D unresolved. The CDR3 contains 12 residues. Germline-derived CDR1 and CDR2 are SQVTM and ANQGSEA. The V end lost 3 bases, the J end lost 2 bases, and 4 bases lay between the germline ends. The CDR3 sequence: CSVEGNTGELFF. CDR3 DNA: TGCAGCGTTGAGGGCAACACCGGGGAGCTGTTTTTT.

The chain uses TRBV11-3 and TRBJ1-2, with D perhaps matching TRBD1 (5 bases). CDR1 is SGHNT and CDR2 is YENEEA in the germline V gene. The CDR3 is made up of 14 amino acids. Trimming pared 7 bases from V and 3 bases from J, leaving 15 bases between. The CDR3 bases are TGTGCCAGCACACGGGCAGGGATGTACTATGGCTACACCTTC. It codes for CASTRAGMYYGYTF. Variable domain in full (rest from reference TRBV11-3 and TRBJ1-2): EAGVVQSPRYKIIEKKQPVAFWCNPISGHNTLYWYLQNLGQGPELLIRYENEEAVDDSQLPKDRFSAERLKGVDSTLKIQPAELGDSAVYLCASTRAGMYYGYTFGSGTRLTVV.

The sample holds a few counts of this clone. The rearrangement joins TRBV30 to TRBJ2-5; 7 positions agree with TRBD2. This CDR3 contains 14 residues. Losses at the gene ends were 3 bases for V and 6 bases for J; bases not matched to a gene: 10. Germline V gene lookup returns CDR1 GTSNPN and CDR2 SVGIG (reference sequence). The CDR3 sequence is CAWSGAGDSQTQYF. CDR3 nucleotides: TGTGCCTGGAGCGGGGCGGGGGATTCGCAGACCCAGTACTTC.

CDR3 loop: CASSPSTLNTEAFF. The CDR3 DNA reads as TGTGCCAGCAGCCCTTCGACTCTGAACACTGAAGCTTTCTTT. The J gene is TRBJ1-1, the V gene TRBV6-8; D call uncertain. Trimming shortened V by 6 bases and J by 0 bases, and 11 bases separated the two germline ends. The CDR3 consists of 14 residues. Germline values: CDR1 MNHGY, CDR2 SAAAGT.

CDR3 protein: CASSSQGEETQYF. DNA for the CDR3: TGTGCCAGTAGTTCACAGGGAGAAGAGACCCAGTACTTC. V and J are TRBV19 and TRBJ2-5; tentatively, D is TRBD1 (6 bases). V gave up 5 bases and J gave up 3 bases, with 10 bases separating them. The germline V gene encodes CDR1 LNHDA and CDR2 SQIVND (reference sequence). CDR3 size: 13 residues.

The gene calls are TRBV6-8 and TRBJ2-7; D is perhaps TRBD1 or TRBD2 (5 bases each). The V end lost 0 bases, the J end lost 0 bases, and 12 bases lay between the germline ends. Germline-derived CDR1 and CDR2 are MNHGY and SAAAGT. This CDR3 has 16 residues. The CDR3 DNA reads TGTGCCAGCAGTTACTCATGGGCAGGGAGCTCCTACGAGCAGTACTTC. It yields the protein CASSYSWAGSSYEQYF.

In DNA, the CDR3 is TGTGCCAGCGGACAGGGTACATACGAGCAGTACTTC. Protein: CASGQGTYEQYF. The chain employs TRBV6-8 and TRBJ2-7, with 8 bases that match TRBD1. V trimming: 8 bases; J trimming: 4 bases; junction bases outside the gene matches: 4. Germline assignment: CDR1 MNHGY and CDR2 SAAAGT. The CDR3 has 12 residues.

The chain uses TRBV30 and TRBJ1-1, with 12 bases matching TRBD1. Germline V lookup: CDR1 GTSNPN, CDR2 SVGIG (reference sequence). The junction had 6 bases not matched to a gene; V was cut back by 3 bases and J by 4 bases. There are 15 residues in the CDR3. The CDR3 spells CAWRGQGAVGTEAFF. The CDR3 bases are TGTGCCTGGAGGGGACAGGGGGCTGTTGGCACTGAAGCTTTCTTT.

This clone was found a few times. The CDR3 DNA follows: TGTGCCAGCAGCTCTGGAGCGGGGGCTCAAGAGACCCAGTACTTC. It yields the protein CASSSGAGAQETQYF. The V call is TRBV11-3, the J call TRBJ2-5, with TRBD2 identical over 8 bases. Germline loops: CDR1 SGHNT, CDR2 YENEEA. J gave up 2 bases and V 4 bases, and 6 bases lay outside the gene matches. CDR3 size: 15 residues. The whole variable domain, remainder taken from reference TRBV11-3 and TRBJ2-5, is EAGVVQSPRYKIIEKKQPVAFWCNPISGHNTLYWYLQNLGQGPELLIRYENEEAVDDSQLPKDRFSAERLKGVDSTLKIQPAELGDSAVYLCASSSGAGAQETQYFGPGTRLLVL.

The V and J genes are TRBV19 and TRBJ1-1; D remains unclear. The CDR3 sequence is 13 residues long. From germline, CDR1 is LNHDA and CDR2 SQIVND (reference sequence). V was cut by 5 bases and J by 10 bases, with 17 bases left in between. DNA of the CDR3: TGTGCCAGTAGTCCCGCACCGGGAGATACAGCTTTCTTT. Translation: CASSPAPGDTAFF.

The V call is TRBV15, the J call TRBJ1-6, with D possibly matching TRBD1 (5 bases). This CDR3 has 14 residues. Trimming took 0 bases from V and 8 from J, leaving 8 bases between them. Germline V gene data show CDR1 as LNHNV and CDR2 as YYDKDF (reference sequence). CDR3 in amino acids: CATSRDWGYSPLHF. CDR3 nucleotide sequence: TGTGCCACCAGCAGAGATTGGGGGTATTCACCCCTCCACTTT.

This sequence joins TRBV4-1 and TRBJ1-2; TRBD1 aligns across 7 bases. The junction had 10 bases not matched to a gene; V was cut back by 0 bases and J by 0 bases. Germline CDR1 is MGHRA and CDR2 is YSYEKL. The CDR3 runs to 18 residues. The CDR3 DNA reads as TGCGCCAGCAGCCAAGATTTTATGTCAGGGACAGCTAACTATGGCTACACCTTC. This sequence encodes CASSQDFMSGTANYGYTF.

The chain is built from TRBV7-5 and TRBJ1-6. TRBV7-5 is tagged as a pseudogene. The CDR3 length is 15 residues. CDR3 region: CASSQVSDPNSPLHF. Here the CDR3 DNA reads TGTGCCAGCAGCCAAGTGTCCGACCCTAATTCACCCCTCCACTTT.

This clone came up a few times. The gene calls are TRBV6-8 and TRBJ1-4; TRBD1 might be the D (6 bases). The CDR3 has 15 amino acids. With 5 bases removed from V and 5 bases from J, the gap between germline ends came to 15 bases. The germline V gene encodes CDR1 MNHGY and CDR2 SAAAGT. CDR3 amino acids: CASSAATGPNEKLFF. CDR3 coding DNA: TGTGCCAGCAGTGCCGCAACAGGGCCCAATGAAAAACTGTTTTTT.

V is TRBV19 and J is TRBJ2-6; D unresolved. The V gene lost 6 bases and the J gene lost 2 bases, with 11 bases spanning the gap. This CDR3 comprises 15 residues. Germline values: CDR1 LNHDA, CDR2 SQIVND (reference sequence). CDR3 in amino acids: CASRKHSPGANVLTF. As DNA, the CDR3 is TGTGCCAGTAGAAAACACTCTCCTGGGGCCAACGTCCTGACTTTC.